This T cell receptor beta chain was recovered during a study of control samples from healthy donors and cancer patients. Assay used: immunoSEQ multiplex PCR; TCRdb lists only in-frame clones, some missing. The repertoire holds about 190,000 clones, with 91% as singletons. The CDR3 totals 15 residues. Germline loops: CDR1 SQVTM, CDR2 ANQGSEA. The junction had 4 bases not matched to a gene; V was cut back by 4 bases and J by 0 bases. Sequencing was carried out using blood. The TCR originated in a man aged 25 to 40 in good health. V gene TRBV29-1 combines with J gene TRBJ1-5, with TRBD1 matching over 9 bases. The CDR3: CSVALQGASNQPQHF. CDR3 DNA: TGCAGCGTTGCATTACAGGGGGCTAGCAATCAGCCCCAGCATTTT.